This is a list of T cell receptor beta chains from one sample in a study of blood T cell repertoires in COVID-19. Method: immunoSEQ multiplex PCR; TCRdb's copy keeps in-frame clones and lacks some. In the table there are over 250,000 clones, 85% to 90% of which are singletons. What was sequenced was peripheral blood. The receptors stem from a woman in her thirties or forties who had recovered from COVID-19. Both conserved end residues are trimmed from each CDR3. Each record gives: V gene, clone size, J gene, CDR3 protein. Clone size is shown for a subset of rows, as once, few, many or a class of expanded clone.

TRBV5-1	few	TRBJ2-6	ASSRDTPSGANVLT
TRBV4-2	-	TRBJ2-3	ASSHRASGNTDTQY
TRBV5-1	-	TRBJ2-1	ASSQRLAGAYANEQF
TRBV12-3/TRBV12-4	-	TRBJ1-3	ASSFYSGNTIY
TRBV4-3	-	TRBJ1-1	ASSRDRGAKRTEAF
TRBV2	-	TRBJ2-7	ASSEGTGLYEQY
TRBV6-6	-	TRBJ1-5	ASSYRAGPNQPQH
TRBV5-1	-	TRBJ1-4	ASRDSWNEKLF
TRBV7-3	once	TRBJ2-3	ASSETGGAPFQDTQY
TRBV5-1	-	TRBJ2-2	ASSSQGAGELF
TRBV5-1	-	TRBJ1-4	ASSPGTGVGEKLF
TRBV30	-	TRBJ1-2	ASDRGTNYGYT
TRBV5-1	-	TRBJ1-4	ASSLGIGGREKLF
TRBV7-2	-	TRBJ1-2	ASSALQLFYGYT
TRBV9	-	TRBJ1-1	ASSVGDFTEAF
TRBV4-3	-	TRBJ2-1	ASSVLLAGSYNEQF
TRBV9	-	TRBJ1-1	ASRATGDSMGTEAF
TRBV5-1	-	TRBJ2-7	ASRMGQTSYEQY
TRBV11-2	once	TRBJ1-2	ASKKDRGFGGYT
TRBV12-5	once	TRBJ2-4	ASGLGVAKNIQY
TRBV7-2	-	TRBJ1-6	ASSYSGSAYNSPLH
TRBV19	-	TRBJ1-5	ASTLGQGSLRPQH
TRBV18	-	TRBJ1-6	ASSTRVYNSPLH
TRBV13	-	TRBJ2-7	ASSSEGSYEQY
TRBV18	-	TRBJ1-1	ASSADIDTEAF
TRBV18	-	TRBJ2-3	ASSPPAQMKDTQY